The rows below give T cell receptor beta chains drawn from one sample of a study of shared clonotypes between healthy human individuals. Sequenced by immunoSEQ multiplex PCR; TCRdb stores in-frame clones only, minus some. This table holds 550,000 to 700,000 clones, around 73% found once. Sequencing input: memory CD4+ T cells sorted from blood. All receptors come from a woman younger than 45 in good health. Each CDR3 is given with its conserved first and last residue. The order of the fields is D gene, V gene, clone size, J gene, CDR3 protein, CDR3 DNA. A D gene is named only where the DNA matches it firmly. For some rows the clone size is stated as once, few or many, or as a class when expanded; others skip it.

d_gene: TRBD1
v_gene: TRBV6-6
abundance: NA
j_gene: TRBJ1-2
CDR3aa: CASSPNRQGSVYGYTF
CDR3nt: TGTGCCAGCAGCCCAAACAGACAGGGTTCGGTCTATGGCTACACCTTC

d_gene: NA
v_gene: TRBV5-6
abundance: NA
j_gene: TRBJ1-3
CDR3aa: CASSWNRAGNTIYF
CDR3nt: TGTGCCAGCAGCTGGAACAGGGCTGGAAACACCATATATTTT

d_gene: TRBD2
v_gene: TRBV5-5
abundance: NA
j_gene: TRBJ2-7
CDR3aa: CASSLAGTSSYEQYF
CDR3nt: TGTGCCAGCAGTCTAGCGGGAACAAGCTCCTACGAGCAGTACTTC

d_gene: TRBD1
v_gene: TRBV7-9
abundance: NA
j_gene: TRBJ1-1
CDR3aa: CASSPRTGALRTEAFF
CDR3nt: TGTGCCAGCAGCCCTCGGACAGGGGCCTTAAGGACTGAAGCTTTCTTT

d_gene: NA
v_gene: TRBV19
abundance: once
j_gene: TRBJ1-6
CDR3aa: CASKQDRVSPLHF
CDR3nt: TGTGCCAGTAAGCAGGACCGGGTTTCACCCCTCCACTTT

d_gene: NA
v_gene: TRBV7-3
abundance: NA
j_gene: TRBJ2-2
CDR3aa: CASSHRDFTGELFF
CDR3nt: TGTGCCAGCAGCCATCGGGATTTCACCGGGGAGCTGTTTTTT

d_gene: NA
v_gene: TRBV20-1
abundance: NA
j_gene: TRBJ1-5
CDR3aa: CSARSNQPQHF
CDR3nt: TGCAGTGCCAGATCCAATCAGCCCCAGCATTTT

d_gene: NA
v_gene: TRBV5-8
abundance: NA
j_gene: TRBJ1-5
CDR3aa: CASSLSFQGLRPQHF
CDR3nt: TGTGCCAGCAGCTTGAGTTTTCAAGGTTTGAGGCCCCAGCATTTT

d_gene: TRBD1
v_gene: TRBV6-5
abundance: NA
j_gene: TRBJ2-7
CDR3aa: CASPTTGNGYEQYF
CDR3nt: TGTGCCAGCCCGACGACAGGGAATGGTTACGAGCAGTACTTC

d_gene: NA
v_gene: TRBV6-5
abundance: NA
j_gene: TRBJ2-2
CDR3aa: CASSKGGNTGELFF
CDR3nt: TGTGCCAGCAGCAAGGGGGGTAACACCGGGGAGCTGTTTTTT

d_gene: NA
v_gene: TRBV28
abundance: NA
j_gene: TRBJ2-7
CDR3aa: CAGTAGAYEQYF
CDR3nt: TGTGCCGGAACAGCAGGAGCCTACGAGCAGTACTTC

d_gene: TRBD2
v_gene: TRBV11-2
abundance: NA
j_gene: TRBJ2-7
CDR3aa: CASSPGLAGYEQYF
CDR3nt: TGTGCCAGCAGCCCCGGACTAGCGGGATACGAGCAGTACTTC

d_gene: NA
v_gene: TRBV10-3
abundance: NA
j_gene: TRBJ1-1
CDR3aa: CAISDGGGTEAFF
CDR3nt: TGTGCCATCAGTGACGGAGGGGGGACTGAAGCTTTCTTT

d_gene: TRBD1
v_gene: TRBV15
abundance: NA
j_gene: TRBJ1-4
CDR3aa: CATSSGQASNEKLFF
CDR3nt: TGTGCCACCAGCAGTGGACAGGCATCTAATGAAAAACTGTTTTTT

d_gene: NA
v_gene: TRBV5-6
abundance: NA
j_gene: TRBJ2-7
CDR3aa: CASSPWTPPYEQYF
CDR3nt: TGTGCCAGCAGCCCATGGACACCCCCTTACGAGCAGTACTTC

d_gene: NA
v_gene: TRBV5-1
abundance: NA
j_gene: TRBJ2-2
CDR3aa: CASRTGWNTGELFF
CDR3nt: TGCGCCAGCAGAACAGGATGGAACACCGGGGAGCTGTTTTTT

d_gene: NA
v_gene: TRBV14
abundance: NA
j_gene: TRBJ1-1
CDR3aa: CASSQDSRGRMAEAFF
CDR3nt: TGTGCCAGCAGCCAAGATTCGAGGGGGAGGATGGCTGAAGCTTTCTTT

d_gene: NA
v_gene: TRBV10-2
abundance: NA
j_gene: TRBJ2-7
CDR3aa: CASSDPPYEQYF
CDR3nt: TGCGCCAGCAGTGATCCCCCCTACGAGCAGTACTTC

d_gene: TRBD2
v_gene: TRBV7-9
abundance: NA
j_gene: TRBJ2-2
CDR3aa: CASSAPGLAGVRAGELFF
CDR3nt: TGTGCCAGCAGCGCTCCGGGACTAGCGGGAGTAAGAGCCGGGGAGCTGTTTTTT

d_gene: NA
v_gene: TRBV11-2
abundance: once
j_gene: TRBJ2-7
CDR3aa: CASSLWTGPRLYYEQYF
CDR3nt: TGTGCCAGCAGCTTATGGACCGGGCCGAGACTTTACTACGAGCAGTACTTC

d_gene: NA
v_gene: TRBV5-4
abundance: NA
j_gene: TRBJ1-4
CDR3aa: CASSTFDTASEKLFF
CDR3nt: TGTGCCAGCAGCACCTTCGACACGGCGAGTGAAAAACTGTTTTTT

d_gene: NA
v_gene: TRBV29-1
abundance: NA
j_gene: TRBJ2-1
CDR3aa: CSVDSQRRYNEQFF
CDR3nt: TGCAGCGTTGACTCCCAGCGGAGATACAATGAGCAGTTCTTC

d_gene: NA
v_gene: TRBV4-1
abundance: NA
j_gene: TRBJ2-5
CDR3aa: CASSQGKTQYF
CDR3nt: TGCGCCAGCAGCCAGGGAAAGACCCAGTACTTC

d_gene: TRBD2
v_gene: TRBV7-9
abundance: NA
j_gene: TRBJ2-3
CDR3aa: CASSPTASGRTDTQYF
CDR3nt: TGTGCCAGCAGTCCTACGGCTAGCGGGAGGACAGATACGCAGTATTTT

d_gene: TRBD1
v_gene: TRBV2
abundance: once
j_gene: TRBJ1-2
CDR3aa: CASIRGRDEGYTF
CDR3nt: TGTGCCAGCATAAGGGGGCGCGACGAAGGCTACACCTTC

d_gene: TRBD2
v_gene: TRBV19
abundance: NA
j_gene: TRBJ2-2
CDR3aa: CASSISETSGRAGELFF
CDR3nt: TGTGCCAGTAGTATATCGGAAACTAGCGGGAGGGCCGGGGAGCTGTTTTTT

d_gene: TRBD2
v_gene: TRBV19
abundance: NA
j_gene: TRBJ2-1
CDR3aa: CASSQGAGGENEQFF
CDR3nt: TGTGCCAGTAGTCAAGGGGCGGGAGGGGAAAATGAGCAGTTCTTC

d_gene: NA
v_gene: TRBV11-2
abundance: NA
j_gene: TRBJ1-2
CDR3aa: CASSLDFRGKGANYGYTF
CDR3nt: TGTGCCAGCAGCTTAGATTTTAGAGGGAAAGGAGCTAACTATGGCTACACCTTC

d_gene: NA
v_gene: TRBV5-1
abundance: NA
j_gene: TRBJ2-1
CDR3aa: CASSFGDDSYNEQFF
CDR3nt: TGCGCCAGCAGCTTCGGGGACGACTCCTACAATGAGCAGTTCTTC

d_gene: NA
v_gene: TRBV5-1
abundance: few
j_gene: TRBJ2-1
CDR3aa: CASSFSVSSYNEQFF
CDR3nt: TGCGCCAGCAGCTTCAGCGTGAGCTCCTACAATGAGCAGTTCTTC

d_gene: TRBD2
v_gene: TRBV28
abundance: NA
j_gene: TRBJ2-7
CDR3aa: CASSLDGIAGGPDEQYF
CDR3nt: TGTGCCAGCAGTTTAGACGGAATAGCGGGAGGGCCCGACGAGCAGTACTTC

d_gene: NA
v_gene: TRBV19
abundance: NA
j_gene: TRBJ1-5
CDR3aa: CASREALIYGSNQPQHF
CDR3nt: TGTGCCAGTCGAGAGGCACTCATTTATGGTAGCAATCAGCCCCAGCATTTT

d_gene: TRBD2
v_gene: TRBV11-3
abundance: NA
j_gene: TRBJ2-7
CDR3aa: CASSTGLAGVGEQYF
CDR3nt: TGTGCCAGCAGCACTGGACTAGCGGGAGTGGGCGAGCAGTACTTC

d_gene: TRBD1
v_gene: TRBV11-2
abundance: NA
j_gene: TRBJ2-7
CDR3aa: CASSQPTGAVEQYF
CDR3nt: TGTGCCAGCAGCCAACCTACAGGGGCGGTCGAGCAGTACTTC

d_gene: NA
v_gene: TRBV7-2
abundance: NA
j_gene: TRBJ1-5
CDR3aa: CASSFNEGPQHF
CDR3nt: TGTGCCAGCAGCTTCAATGAGGGGCCCCAGCATTTT

d_gene: NA
v_gene: TRBV5-1
abundance: NA
j_gene: TRBJ2-1
CDR3aa: CASSPRRGDHNEQFF
CDR3nt: TGCGCCAGCAGCCCCCGCAGGGGGGACCACAATGAGCAGTTCTTC

d_gene: TRBD1
v_gene: TRBV19
abundance: NA
j_gene: TRBJ2-5
CDR3aa: CASSLRGQSETQYF
CDR3nt: TGTGCCAGTAGTTTGAGGGGGCAGTCGGAGACCCAGTACTTC

d_gene: NA
v_gene: TRBV7-3
abundance: many
j_gene: TRBJ2-2
CDR3aa: CASSPGGRRNTGELFF
CDR3nt: TGTGCCAGCAGCCCCGGGGGGCGGAGAAACACCGGGGAGCTGTTTTTT

d_gene: NA
v_gene: TRBV16
abundance: NA
j_gene: TRBJ1-4
CDR3aa: CASSQTFRDGNEKLFF
CDR3nt: TGTGCCAGCAGCCAAACATTCAGGGACGGCAATGAAAAACTGTTTTTT

d_gene: TRBD1
v_gene: TRBV19
abundance: NA
j_gene: TRBJ1-3
CDR3aa: CASSATGGRGNTIYF
CDR3nt: TGTGCCAGTAGTGCGACAGGGGGCCGTGGAAACACCATATATTTT

d_gene: NA
v_gene: TRBV19
abundance: once
j_gene: TRBJ1-4
CDR3aa: CASSEGGGEKLFF
CDR3nt: TGTGCCAGTAGTGAGGGAGGGGGTGAAAAACTGTTTTTT

d_gene: TRBD1
v_gene: TRBV25-1
abundance: NA
j_gene: TRBJ2-7
CDR3aa: CASSANRGPYEQYF
CDR3nt: TGTGCCAGCAGTGCAAACAGGGGTCCCTACGAGCAGTACTTC

d_gene: NA
v_gene: TRBV21-1
abundance: NA
j_gene: TRBJ2-5
CDR3aa: CASISQTQYF
CDR3nt: TGTGCCAGCATATCCCAGACCCAGTACTTC

d_gene: TRBD2
v_gene: TRBV29-1
abundance: few
j_gene: TRBJ2-1
CDR3aa: CSVEGGGLAGVDEQFF
CDR3nt: TGCAGCGTTGAAGGTGGCGGACTAGCGGGAGTGGATGAGCAGTTCTTC

d_gene: NA
v_gene: TRBV19
abundance: NA
j_gene: TRBJ1-1
CDR3aa: CASSNDGATEAFF
CDR3nt: TGTGCCAGTAGCAATGACGGGGCAACTGAAGCTTTCTTT

d_gene: NA
v_gene: TRBV6-4
abundance: NA
j_gene: TRBJ2-7
CDR3aa: CASSGFGNSYEQYF
CDR3nt: TGTGCCAGCAGTGGGTTTGGAAACAGCTACGAGCAGTACTTC

d_gene: NA
v_gene: TRBV30
abundance: NA
j_gene: TRBJ1-1
CDR3aa: CAWMRLVNTEAFF
CDR3nt: TGTGCCTGGATGAGGTTGGTGAACACTGAAGCTTTCTTT

d_gene: TRBD2
v_gene: TRBV7-9
abundance: NA
j_gene: TRBJ2-1
CDR3aa: CASSPPGRGSNEQFF
CDR3nt: TGTGCCAGCAGCCCCCCAGGCCGCGGGAGTAATGAGCAGTTCTTC

d_gene: NA
v_gene: TRBV7-3
abundance: NA
j_gene: TRBJ2-1
CDR3aa: CASSLNSLAHNEQFF
CDR3nt: TGTGCCAGCAGCTTAAATTCACTAGCTCACAATGAGCAGTTCTTC

d_gene: TRBD1
v_gene: TRBV7-3
abundance: NA
j_gene: TRBJ1-2
CDR3aa: CASSLTGTGTEGYTF
CDR3nt: TGTGCCAGCAGCTTAACAGGGACAGGGACAGAAGGCTACACCTTC

d_gene: NA
v_gene: TRBV10-1
abundance: few
j_gene: TRBJ1-1
CDR3aa: CASRPGGLNTEAFF
CDR3nt: TGCGCCAGCAGGCCAGGCGGACTGAACACTGAAGCTTTCTTT

d_gene: NA
v_gene: TRBV11-2
abundance: once
j_gene: TRBJ2-1
CDR3aa: CASSLELVVLHEQFF
CDR3nt: TGTGCCAGCAGCTTAGAGTTGGTAGTACTACATGAGCAGTTCTTC